These 20 T cell receptor beta chains were all obtained from the same sample, sequenced in a study of molecular identifiers for immune sequencing clone quantification. TCRdb recomputed calls from the PCR reads with MiXCR, one row per CDR3 protein. This sample yields approximately 630,000 distinct CDR3 sequences, of which 25% are seen a single time; 0.7% to 0.95% belongs to the top ten. The sample comprised naive CD8+ T cells from blood, with Jurkat cell RNA spiked in. Subset of the sample: FACS-sorted CD8+CD4-CCR7+CD45RA+ naive T cells. The receptors were sampled from a human donor in good health. Some libraries in this study had Jurkat cell RNA spiked in.

As concerns this clonotype: One junction end does not reproduce the germline sequence, and a read error may be involved. The rearrangement links TRBV6-5 to TRBJ2-5, with 8 nucleotides matching TRBD1. From germline, CDR1 is MNHEY and CDR2 SVGAGI. The CDR3 is 14 residues long. CDR3 residues: CASSSGQGSETQHF. The DNA for the CDR3 is TGTGCCAGCAGTTCCGGACAGGGCTCAGAGACCCAGCACTTC.

This sequence joins TRBV7-9 and TRBJ2-7; D may be TRBD1 (6 bases). Looked up from germline, CDR1 is SEHNR and CDR2 is FQNEAQ (reference sequence). V shed 4 bases and J shed 5 bases, with 15 bases lying between them. The CDR3 is 14 residues long. The CDR3: CASSSIRGPDEQYF. In DNA, the CDR3 is TGTGCCAGCAGCTCAATCAGGGGCCCTGACGAGCAGTACTTC.

This clonotype was counted at least ten times. The chain employs TRBV21-1 and TRBJ2-3. TRBV21-1 is marked as a pseudogene. CDR3 length: 15 amino acids. CDR3 DNA: TGTGCCAGCAGCAAAGGTCAGGGCTACACAGATACGCAGTATTTT. As protein: CASSKGQGYTDTQYF.

Details on this clonotype: This CDR3 is missing its conserved last phenylalanine or tryptophan, likely due to a read error. V and J are TRBV13 and TRBJ1-1; D is unresolved. Germline V gene data show CDR1 as PRHDT and CDR2 as FYEKMQ (reference sequence). The CDR3 has 14 residues. Trimming shortened V by 4 bases and J by 1 base, and 10 bases separated the two germline ends. The CDR3 region has the DNA TGTGCCAGCAGCTCCCCGAGCAGGAACACTGAAGCTTTCTAT. The encoded protein is CASSSPSRNTEAFY.

This clonotype has at least ten counts. The chain uses TRBV19 and TRBJ2-7, with 7 bases aligning to TRBD1. Germline CDR1 is LNHDA and CDR2 is SQIVND (reference sequence). V lost 2 bases to trimming and J lost 2 bases; unmatched junction nucleotides: 0. The length of the CDR3 is 13 residues. The CDR3 bases are TGTGCCAGTAGTATAACAGGGGCCTACGAGCAGTACTTC. Translation gives CASSITGAYEQYF.

With respect to this clonotype: It may be a read error: a sequence one base away is much more abundant. CDR3 residues: CASSFFYRGTGTQYF. The CDR3 nucleotides read TGTGCCAGCAGCTTCTTTTACCGGGGGACAGGTACGCAGTATTTT. V is TRBV5-3 and J is TRBJ2-3; 8 nucleotides match TRBD1. TRBV5-3 is recorded as an ORF, its role being uncertain. CDR3 size: 15 residues.

With regard to this clonotype: Possible read error: a much larger clone is one base away. The gene calls are TRBV7-9 and TRBJ1-1; maybe TRBD1 (5 bases). This CDR3 comprises 15 residues. In germline, CDR1 is SEHNR, CDR2 FQNEAQ (reference sequence). CDR3 bases: TGTGCCAGCAGCTTAAGCCAGGGAATGAAGACTGAAGCTTTCTTT. This translates into CASSLSQGMKTEAFF. Full variable domain (outside the CDR3, taken from reference TRBV7-9 and TRBJ1-1): DTGVSQNPRHKITKRGQNVTFRCDPISEHNRLYWYRQTLGQGPEFLTYFQNEAQLEKSRLLSDRFSAERPKGSFSTLEIQRTEQGDSAMYLCASSLSQGMKTEAFFGQGTRLTVV.

Of note for this clonotype: This may come from a read error, since a much larger clone is one base off. The chain links TRBV7-6 to TRBJ2-7, with D maybe TRBD2 (5 bases). This CDR3 region has 15 residues. The germline CDR1 and CDR2 sequences are SGHVS and FNYEAQ. Trimming pared 1 base from V and 7 bases from J, leaving 17 bases between. The CDR3 reads CASSLEYTEPGEQYF. The CDR3 bases are TGTGCCAGCAGCTTAGAATACACAGAGCCGGGGGAGCAGTACTTC.

This clonotype has a single count. A much more abundant neighbour one base away suggests this may be a read error. The rearrangement joins TRBV7-9 to TRBJ1-5, with D possibly being TRBD1 (5 bases). Germline CDR1 reads SEHNR; CDR2 reads FQNEAQ (reference sequence). V was cut by 5 bases and J by 2 bases, with 10 bases left in between. This CDR3 has 14 amino acids. In DNA form, the CDR3 reads TGTGCCAGCAGCAGGGACGCCTGCAATCAGCCCCAGCATTTT. It is translated as CASSRDACNQPQHF.

This clonotype was seen ten or more times. J is TRBJ2-1 and V is TRBV5-5; 7 nucleotides match TRBD1. J lost 3 bases, V lost 0 bases, and 9 bases had no gene match. This CDR3 has 17 residues. CDR1 and CDR2 (germline): SGHKS, YYEKEE (reference sequence). The CDR3 coding sequence is TGTGCCAGCAGCTTGGAAGGGGGCCCGATAGTCTACAATGAGCAGTTCTTC. Protein product: CASSLEGGPIVYNEQFF.

The J gene is TRBJ2-7, the V gene TRBV12-5; D is perhaps TRBD1 or TRBD2 (5 bases each). The CDR3 length is 17 residues. V lost 3 bases to trimming and J lost 0 bases, with 18 bases between them. CDR1 LGHNT and CDR2 FRNRAP come from the germline V gene. As DNA, the CDR3 is TGTGCTAGTGGTTTCAGCCTCGGCAGGGACCTCTCCTACGAGCAGTACTTC. Encoded protein: CASGFSLGRDLSYEQYF.

The V gene is TRBV10-1, the J gene TRBJ2-3, with a tentative D call TRBD1 (6 bases). Germline values: CDR1 WNHNN, CDR2 SYGVQD (reference sequence). Trimming left V 9 bases short and J 3 bases short, with 25 bases between. The CDR3 totals 17 residues. CDR3 DNA sequence: TGCGCCAGTTACATAATTTTTGACAGGTTTGGGACAGATACGCAGTATTTT. Translation gives CASYIIFDRFGTDTQYF.

This clonotype was observed a handful of times. A much larger clone lies one base from this, so it may be a read error. This chain connects TRBV28 to TRBJ2-5; TRBD1 might be the D (6 bases). The V end was cut by 8 bases, the J end by 2 bases, with 18 bases between. This CDR3 is built from 15 residues. The germline gives CDR1 MDHEN, CDR2 SYDVKM. In DNA form, the CDR3 reads TGTGCCAGCCGAGAGGACAGCTCTAGTCAAGAGACCCAGTACTTC. It is translated as CASREDSSSQETQYF.

This clonotype was picked up many times. J is TRBJ2-3 and V is TRBV6-4; TRBD2 matches 13 bases. Per germline, CDR1 MRHNA and CDR2 SNTAGT. The CDR3 covers 17 residues. The ends lost 0 bases at V and 2 bases at J; junction bases unmatched: 2. CDR3 in amino acids: CASSDSGLAGATDTQYF. For the CDR3, the DNA is TGTGCCAGCAGTGACTCTGGACTAGCGGGAGCCACAGATACGCAGTATTTT.

V is TRBV7-9 and J is TRBJ2-1; D gene ambiguous. CDR3 length equals 13 residues. The V end was cut by 5 bases, the J end by 7 bases, with 12 bases between. Germline values: CDR1 SEHNR, CDR2 FQNEAQ (reference sequence). Here the CDR3 reads CASSKPPRNEQFF. The CDR3 nucleotides are TGTGCCAGCAGCAAGCCCCCTAGGAATGAGCAGTTCTTC.

Details on this clonotype: A junction boundary mismatches the germline segment, possibly from a read error. J is TRBJ2-3 and V is TRBV7-6; 12 bases are shared with TRBD2. CDR3 length equals 16 residues. Germline V gene lookup returns CDR1 SGHVS and CDR2 FNYEAQ. The CDR3 region has the DNA TGTGCCAGCAGCTTACTAGCGGGGGGGCCAACAGCTACGCAGTATTTT. It is translated as CASSLLAGGPTATQYF.

This clonotype came up many times. This chain connects TRBV30 to TRBJ2-5; D remains ambiguous. This CDR3 contains 12 residues. The germline V gene has CDR1 GTSNPN and CDR2 SVGIG (reference sequence). V gave up 2 bases and J gave up 5 bases, with 9 bases separating them. The chain's CDR3 is CAWSMDFETQYF. The CDR3 nucleotides read TGTGCCTGGAGTATGGATTTTGAGACCCAGTACTTC.

This clonotype was seen a handful of times. V is TRBV4-1 and J is TRBJ2-7, with TRBD1 identical over 10 bases. V lost 1 base, J lost 2 bases, and 5 bases stayed unmatched. CDR1 and CDR2 (germline): MGHRA, YSYEKL. The CDR3 spans 16 residues. In nucleotides, the CDR3 is TGCGCCAGCAGCCAAGTTCCAGGACAGGGGGCCTACGAGCAGTACTTC. The encoded protein is CASSQVPGQGAYEQYF.

This clonotype has only a few counts. The V and J genes are TRBV4-1 and TRBJ2-2; D gene ambiguous. The CDR3 spans 16 residues. V was shortened by 4 bases and J by 5 bases, with 17 bases between the two germline ends. Per the germline V gene, CDR1 is MGHRA and CDR2 is YSYEKL. The CDR3 protein is CASSRAPGPGTGELFF. The CDR3 DNA reads TGCGCCAGCAGCCGCGCACCGGGCCCCGGGACCGGGGAGCTGTTTTTT.

A remark on this clonotype: Lacking the conserved final phenylalanine or tryptophan, this CDR3 likely reflects a read error. It is unclear where the CDR3 begins or ends on the DNA, so no DNA is shown, and the CDR3 is as TCRdb lists it. This chain connects TRBV6-4 to TRBJ1-5. The length of the CDR3 is 20 amino acids, counting both ends. Germline assignment: CDR1 MRHNA and CDR2 SNTAGT. The CDR3 reads CASSGGRDTDWAISPSILVK.